This entry describes one TCR beta chain. This CDR3 spans 19 amino acids. V lost 0 bases, J lost 2 bases, and 6 bases stayed unmatched. CDR1 and CDR2 from the germline V gene are SGHRS and YFSETQ. Some clones are missing from TCRdb's copy, which holds only in-frame ones; the method was immunoSEQ multiplex PCR. The sample has about 260,000 clones; about nine tenths are singletons. Participants were aged about 18 to 89 years from about two dozen US areas. Self-reported history from a screening survey and questionnaire set each donor's cohort. The sample belongs to a study of blood T cell repertoires in COVID-19.

This sequence was found in a woman aged 25 to 45 with acute COVID-19. Sequencing input: PBMCs or T cells enriched from blood (not recorded which). J is TRBJ2-2 and V is TRBV5-1, with 14 bases identical to TRBD2. Here the CDR3 DNA reads TGCGCCAGCAGCTTGGCGGGACTAGCGGGAGTACCAAACACCGGGGAGCTGTTTTTT. Encoded protein: CASSLAGLAGVPNTGELFF.